A selection of T cell receptor beta chains follows, all from one sample in a study of cytomegalovirus exposure and HLA in healthy donors. TCRdb's copy holds only in-frame clones and misses some; the assay was immunoSEQ multiplex PCR. The table has some 98,000 clones, roughly four fifths seen once. The sequencing input was PBMCs. These receptors were collected from a female donor in good health and CMV-seronegative. The CDR3 runs from the conserved cysteine through the conserved F or W. The order of the fields is J gene, D gene, V gene, CDR3 protein, CDR3 DNA. D genes are given only for firm matches.

TRBJ2-2 TRBD2 TRBV30 CAWKLAGGGELFF TGTGCCTGGAAGTTAGCGGGGGGCGGGGAGCTGTTTTTT
TRBJ2-7 NA TRBV9 CASSVLGGEQYF TGTGCCAGCAGCGTCCTGGGGGGAGAGCAGTACTTC
TRBJ1-1 NA TRBV30 CAWTPGWDPNTEAFF TGTGCCTGGACCCCGGGGTGGGATCCGAACACTGAAGCTTTCTTT
TRBJ1-5 TRBD1 TRBV28 CASSPPRSWTGTNQPQHF TGTGCCAGCAGTCCGCCCCGATCTTGGACAGGAACCAATCAGCCCCAGCATTTT
TRBJ2-1 NA TRBV30 CAWTGRPYNEQFF TGTGCCTGGACGGGAAGGCCCTACAATGAGCAGTTCTTC
TRBJ1-2 TRBD1 TRBV11-2 CASSFVVTGTYGYTF TGTGCCAGCAGCTTTGTAGTGACAGGGACATATGGCTACACCTTC
TRBJ1-2 NA TRBV30 CAWSSGGLYGYTF TGTGCCTGGAGTTCGGGGGGTCTCTATGGCTACACCTTC
TRBJ2-7 TRBD2 TRBV18 CASSPRGAGPYEQYF TGTGCCAGCTCACCGCGGGGGGCCGGTCCTTACGAGCAGTACTTC
TRBJ2-1 TRBD2 TRBV6-6 CASSHSGGSSYNEQFF TGTGCCAGCAGCCACTCGGGCGGGAGCTCCTACAATGAGCAGTTCTTC
TRBJ2-7 NA TRBV11-2 CASSPLWTPSYEQYF TGTGCCAGCAGCCCTCTGTGGACACCCTCCTACGAGCAGTACTTC
TRBJ2-2 TRBD1 TRBV5-6 CASSQTDRGTGELFF TGTGCCAGCAGCCAAACCGACAGGGGTACCGGGGAGCTGTTTTTT
TRBJ2-7 TRBD2 TRBV28 CASTPGGFYEQYF TGTGCCAGCACCCCGGGGGGGTTTTACGAGCAGTACTTC
TRBJ2-3 TRBD1 TRBV7-3 CASSQGATDTQYF TGTGCCAGTTCACAGGGGGCCACAGATACGCAGTATTTT
TRBJ2-7 TRBD1 TRBV23-1 CASSPKGSRGRYEQYF TGCGCCAGCAGCCCTAAAGGCTCCAGGGGGCGATACGAGCAGTACTTC